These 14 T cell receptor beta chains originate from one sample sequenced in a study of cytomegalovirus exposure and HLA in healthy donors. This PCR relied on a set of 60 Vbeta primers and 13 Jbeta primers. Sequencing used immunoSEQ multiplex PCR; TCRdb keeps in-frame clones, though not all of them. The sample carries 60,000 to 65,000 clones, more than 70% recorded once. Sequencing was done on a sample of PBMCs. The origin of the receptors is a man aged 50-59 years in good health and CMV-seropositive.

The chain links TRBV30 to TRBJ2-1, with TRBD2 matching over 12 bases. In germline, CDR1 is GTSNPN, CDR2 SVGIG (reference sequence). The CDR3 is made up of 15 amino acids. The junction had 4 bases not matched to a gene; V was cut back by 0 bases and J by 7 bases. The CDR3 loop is CAWSVRTSGRNEQFF. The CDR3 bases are TGTGCCTGGAGTGTACGCACTAGCGGGAGGAATGAGCAGTTCTTC. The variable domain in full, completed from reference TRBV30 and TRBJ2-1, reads SQTIHQWPATLVQPVGSPLSLECTVEGTSNPNLYWYRQAAGRGLQLLFYSVGIGQISSEVPQNLSASRPQDRQFILSSKKLLLSDSGFYLCAWSVRTSGRNEQFFGPGTRLTVL.

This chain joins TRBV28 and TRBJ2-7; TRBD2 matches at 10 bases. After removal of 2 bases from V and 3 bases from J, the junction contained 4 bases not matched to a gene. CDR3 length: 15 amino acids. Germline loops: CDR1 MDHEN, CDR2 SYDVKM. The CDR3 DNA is TGTGCCAGCAGTTTAAGGGCTAGCGGGAGCTACGAGCAGTACTTC. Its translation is CASSLRASGSYEQYF.

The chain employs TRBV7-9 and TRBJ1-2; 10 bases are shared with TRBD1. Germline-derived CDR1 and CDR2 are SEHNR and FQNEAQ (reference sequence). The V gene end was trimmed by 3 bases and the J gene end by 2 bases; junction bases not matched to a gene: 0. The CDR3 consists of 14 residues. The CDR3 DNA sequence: TGTGCCAGCAGCTTGGACAGGGGGAACTATGGCTACACCTTC. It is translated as CASSLDRGNYGYTF. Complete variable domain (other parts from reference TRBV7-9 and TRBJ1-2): DTGVSQNPRHKITKRGQNVTFRCDPISEHNRLYWYRQTLGQGPEFLTYFQNEAQLEKSRLLSDRFSAERPKGSFSTLEIQRTEQGDSAMYLCASSLDRGNYGYTFGSGTRLTVV.

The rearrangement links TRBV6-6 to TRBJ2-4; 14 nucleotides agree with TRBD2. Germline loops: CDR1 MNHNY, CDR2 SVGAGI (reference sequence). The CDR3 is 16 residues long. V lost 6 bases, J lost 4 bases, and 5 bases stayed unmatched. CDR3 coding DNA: TGTGCCAGCAGCTCCGGACTAGCGGGGGGAAAAAACATTCAGTACTTC. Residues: CASSSGLAGGKNIQYF.

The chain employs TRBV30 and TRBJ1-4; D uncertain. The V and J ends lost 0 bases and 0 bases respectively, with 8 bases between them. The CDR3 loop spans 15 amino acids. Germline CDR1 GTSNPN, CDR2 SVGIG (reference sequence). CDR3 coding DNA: TGTGCCTGGAGTGTAACAGTTGCAACTAATGAAAAACTGTTTTTT. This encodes CAWSVTVATNEKLFF.

The CDR3 region has the DNA TGTGCCAGTAGTGCCCTCCAGGAGGGATCGAGCTCCTACGAGCAGTACTTC. This translates into CASSALQEGSSSYEQYF. The chain joins TRBV19 to TRBJ2-7, with D possibly TRBD2 on 6 matching bases. The CDR3 loop spans 17 amino acids. Germline V gives CDR1 LNHDA, CDR2 SQIVND (reference sequence). V was trimmed by 5 bases and J by 0 bases, leaving 20 bases between them.

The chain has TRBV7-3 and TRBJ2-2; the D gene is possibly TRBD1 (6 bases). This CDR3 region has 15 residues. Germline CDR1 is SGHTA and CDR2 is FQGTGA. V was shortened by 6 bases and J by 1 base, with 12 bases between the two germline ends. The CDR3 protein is CASSLQTGNTGELFF. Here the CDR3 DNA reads TGTGCCAGCAGTCTTCAGACAGGGAACACCGGGGAGCTGTTTTTT.

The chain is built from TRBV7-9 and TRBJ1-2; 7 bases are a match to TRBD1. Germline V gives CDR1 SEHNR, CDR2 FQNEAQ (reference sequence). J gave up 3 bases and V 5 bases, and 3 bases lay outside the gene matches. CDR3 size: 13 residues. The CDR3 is CASSRTGDYGYTF. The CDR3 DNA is TGTGCCAGCAGCCGAACAGGGGACTATGGCTACACCTTC.

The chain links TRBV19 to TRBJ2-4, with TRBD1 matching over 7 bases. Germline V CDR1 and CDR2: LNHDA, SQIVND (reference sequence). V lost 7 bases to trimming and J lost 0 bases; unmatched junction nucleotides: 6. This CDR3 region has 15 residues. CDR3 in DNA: TGTGCCAGTACCGGGGACAGCCGAGCCAAAAACATTCAGTACTTC. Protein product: CASTGDSRAKNIQYF. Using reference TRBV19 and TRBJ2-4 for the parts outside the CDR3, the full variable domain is DGGITQSPKYLFRKEGQNVTLSCEQNLNHDAMYWYRQDPGQGLRLIYYSQIVNDFQKGDIAEGYSVSREKKESFPLTVTSAQKNPTAFYLCASTGDSRAKNIQYFGAGTRLSVL.

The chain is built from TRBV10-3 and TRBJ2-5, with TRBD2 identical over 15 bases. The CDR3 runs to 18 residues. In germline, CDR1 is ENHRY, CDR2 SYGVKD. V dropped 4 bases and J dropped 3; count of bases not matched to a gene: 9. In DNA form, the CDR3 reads TGTGCCATCAGTGGGGGACTAGCGGGAGGCACGTTTAAAGAGACCCAGTACTTC. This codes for CAISGGLAGGTFKETQYF.

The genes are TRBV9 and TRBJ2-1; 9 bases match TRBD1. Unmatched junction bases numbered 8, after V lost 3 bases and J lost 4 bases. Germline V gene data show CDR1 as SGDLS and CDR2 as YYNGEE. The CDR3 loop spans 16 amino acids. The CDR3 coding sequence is TGTGCCAGCAGCGAAAACCCGGGACAGGGTTACAATGAGCAGTTCTTC. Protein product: CASSENPGQGYNEQFF.

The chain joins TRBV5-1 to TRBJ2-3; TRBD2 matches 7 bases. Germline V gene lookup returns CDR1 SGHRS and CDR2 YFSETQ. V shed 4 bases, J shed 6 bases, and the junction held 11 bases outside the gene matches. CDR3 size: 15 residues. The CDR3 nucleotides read TGCGCCAGCAGCCCCGGCGGCGGGCGGGAGGATACGCAGTATTTT. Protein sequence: CASSPGGGREDTQYF.

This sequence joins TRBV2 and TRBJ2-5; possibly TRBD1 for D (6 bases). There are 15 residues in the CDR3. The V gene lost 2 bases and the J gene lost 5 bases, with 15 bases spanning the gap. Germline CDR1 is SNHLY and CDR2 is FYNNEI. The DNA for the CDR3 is TGTGCCAGCAGTGAAAGCGGCAGGGGTCCGGAGACCCAGTACTTC. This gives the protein CASSESGRGPETQYF. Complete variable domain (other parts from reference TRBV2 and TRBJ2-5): EPEVTQTPSHQVTQMGQEVILRCVPISNHLYFYWYRQILGQKVEFLVSFYNNEISEKSEIFDDQFSVERPDGSNFTLKIRSTKLEDSAMYFCASSESGRGPETQYFGPGTRLLVL.

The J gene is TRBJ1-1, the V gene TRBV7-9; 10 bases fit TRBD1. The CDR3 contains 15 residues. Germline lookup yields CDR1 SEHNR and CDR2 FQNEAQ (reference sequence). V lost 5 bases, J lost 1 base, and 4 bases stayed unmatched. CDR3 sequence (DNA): TGTGCCAGCAGCCCGCGGGACAGGGGGAACACTGAAGCTTTCTTT. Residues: CASSPRDRGNTEAFF.